This entry lists 20 T cell receptor beta chains sequenced from one sample in a study of early T cells in non-severe SARS-CoV-2 infection. One entry per CDR3 protein results from TCRdb running MiXCR on the 5' RACE reads. The table has 25,000 to 30,000 distinct CDR3 sequences, approximately 5.4% seen once. The specimen sequenced was whole blood. These receptors were obtained from an adult who was a healthcare worker with PCR-confirmed SARS-CoV-2 infection or an uninfected control (not recorded which).

V usage is TRBV28 and J usage is TRBJ2-1; possibly TRBD2 for D (7 bases). The V end lost 2 bases, the J end lost 3 bases, and 11 bases lay between the germline ends. Looked up from germline, CDR1 is MDHEN and CDR2 is SYDVKM. This CDR3 has 15 residues. CDR3 nucleotide sequence: TGTGCCAGCAGTTTACGGCGGGGGCTCTACAATGAGCAGTTCTTC. This encodes CASSLRRGLYNEQFF.

This clonotype was counted only a few times. The chain links TRBV11-2 to TRBJ1-1; 7 positions agree with TRBD1. The CDR3 is 16 residues long. Germline CDR1 and CDR2: SGHAT and FQNNGV. After removal of 4 bases from V and 1 base from J, the junction contained 9 bases not matched to a gene. The CDR3 DNA reads as TGTGCCAGCAGCTCCGGGACAGCCCTTGAGAACACTGAAGCTTTCTTT. Translating it yields CASSSGTALENTEAFF.

This clonotype was counted many times. This chain joins TRBV7-9 and TRBJ1-1; D is ambiguous. CDR1 and CDR2 (germline): SEHNR, FQNEAQ (reference sequence). With 5 bases removed from V and 6 bases from J, the gap between germline ends came to 13 bases. CDR3 size: 13 residues. CDR3: CASSPLDQAEAFF. As DNA, the CDR3 is TGTGCCAGCAGCCCGCTTGACCAGGCTGAAGCTTTCTTT.

The sample holds many counts of this clonotype. The rearrangement links TRBV5-6 to TRBJ2-5; a possible D gene is TRBD1 (6 bases). The CDR3 covers 15 residues. Trimming removed 4 bases at V and 4 bases at J, with 17 bases between. The germline gives CDR1 SGHDT, CDR2 YYEEEE. The CDR3 nucleotides are TGTGCCAGCAGCCGCGACAGGTCGTCTAGAGAGACCCAGTACTTC. Residues: CASSRDRSSRETQYF.

This clonotype was recorded at least ten times. This chain connects TRBV3-1 to TRBJ2-3; TRBD2 matches at 9 bases. V was pared by 0 bases and J by 3 bases, with 10 bases of the junction left unmatched. Germline CDR1 LGHDT, CDR2 YNNKEL (reference sequence). The CDR3 covers 18 residues. CDR3 sequence (DNA): TGTGCCAGCAGCCAAGAGAGTGGTAGCGGGAGAAGAACAGATACGCAGTATTTT. Protein sequence: CASSQESGSGRRTDTQYF.

This clonotype was seen repeatedly, ten times or more. V gene TRBV24-1 combines with J gene TRBJ2-1, with D perhaps matching TRBD1 or TRBD2 (6 bases each). The V gene lost 6 bases and the J gene lost 6 bases, with 14 bases spanning the gap. This CDR3 spans 14 amino acids. Germline V gene sequence: CDR1 KGHDR, CDR2 SFDVKD. CDR3 in amino acids: CATSIRGRLNEQFF. CDR3 nucleotide sequence: TGTGCCACCAGTATACGGGGGCGCCTCAATGAGCAGTTCTTC.

By frequency in the sample, this clonotype is medium-sized (0.01 to 0.1%). The chain has TRBV11-2 and TRBJ1-4; tentative D call: TRBD1 (5 bases). The V end was cut by 3 bases, the J end by 0 bases, with 14 bases between. The CDR3 has 17 residues. CDR1 SGHAT and CDR2 FQNNGV come from the germline V gene. CDR3 nucleotide sequence: TGTGCCAGCAGCTTCCGGGACTTACTGGCAACTAATGAAAAACTGTTTTTT. Encoded protein: CASSFRDLLATNEKLFF.

This clonotype was counted many times. The chain links TRBV27 to TRBJ2-1; 8 bases are shared with TRBD1. V trimming: 4 bases; J trimming: 6 bases; junction bases outside the gene matches: 8. This CDR3 comprises 15 residues. Germline CDR1 reads MNHEY; CDR2 reads SMNVEV (reference sequence). The CDR3, as DNA: TGTGCCAGCAGTTCGCCCGGGACAGGATCCAATGAGCAGTTCTTC. Translating it yields CASSSPGTGSNEQFF.

Remarks on this clonotype: A read error may be the cause here, since a much bigger clone is one base away. V usage is TRBV6-5 and J usage is TRBJ1-2; tentatively, D is TRBD1 (5 bases). The CDR3 contains 15 residues. Germline V gene data show CDR1 as MNHEY and CDR2 as SVGAGI. The CDR3 is CTSSTSRGGENGYTF. The CDR3 nucleotides read TGTACCAGCAGTACCTCGCGGGGGGGAGAGAATGGCTACACCTTC.

A few counts support this clonotype. The chain carries TRBV7-6 and TRBJ2-5; D may correspond to TRBD1 or TRBD2 (5 bases each). This CDR3 comprises 15 residues. The germline V gene has CDR1 SGHVS and CDR2 FNYEAQ. Trimming took off 2 bases at V and 3 bases at J, with 13 bases between the two ends. Written as DNA, the CDR3 is TGTGCCAGCAGCTTACCCGGGACCGAGAAAGAGACCCAGTACTTC. It encodes CASSLPGTEKETQYF. The full variable domain, with the rest looked up from reference TRBV7-6 and TRBJ2-5, is GAGVSQSPRYKVTKRGQDVALRCDPISGHVSLYWYRQALGQGPEFLTYFNYEAQQDKSGLPNDRFSAERPEGSISTLTIQRTEQRDSAMYRCASSLPGTEKETQYFGPGTRLLVL.

The chain joins TRBV10-3 to TRBJ1-2, with D maybe TRBD1 (5 bases). V lost 1 base and J lost 4, with 13 bases in between. The CDR3 is 15 amino acids. CDR1 is ENHRY, CDR2 SYGVKD, per germline. CDR3 nucleotide sequence: TGTGCCATCAGTGAGTGGCAGTCCGGGGGCTATGGCTACACCTTC. As protein: CAISEWQSGGYGYTF.

Only a few counts were recorded for this clonotype. The chain links TRBV6-2 or TRBV6-3 to TRBJ1-1, with TRBD1 identical over 8 bases. This CDR3 contains 15 residues. CDR1 and CDR2 (germline): MNHEY, SVGEGT. Losses at the gene ends were 6 bases for V and 3 bases for J; bases not matched to a gene: 9. CDR3 residues: CASRPRTGWDTEAFF. For the CDR3, the DNA is TGTGCCAGCAGACCCAGGACAGGGTGGGACACTGAAGCTTTCTTT.

This clonotype has at least ten counts. V and J are TRBV14 and TRBJ1-1; D is unresolved. From germline, CDR1 is SGHDN and CDR2 FVKESK. This CDR3 has 13 amino acids. The V gene lost 2 bases and the J gene lost 5 bases, with 9 bases spanning the gap. CDR3 sequence reads: CASSQSGVTEAFF. CDR3 DNA: TGTGCCAGCAGCCAAAGCGGGGTGACTGAAGCTTTCTTT.

This clonotype came up many times. The chain combines TRBV19 with TRBJ2-5, with D perhaps given as TRBD1 or TRBD2 (5 bases each). V lost 4 bases and J lost 2, with 17 bases in between. Per the germline V gene, CDR1 is LNHDA and CDR2 is SQIVND (reference sequence). This CDR3 comprises 16 residues. CDR3 coding DNA: TGTGCCAGTAGTACGGGCCGGGACGGTCGACAAGAGACCCAGTACTTC. Its protein product is CASSTGRDGRQETQYF.

Ten or more counts support this clonotype. The chain recombines TRBV10-2 with TRBJ1-1, with D unresolved. V gave up 6 bases and J gave up 3 bases, with 11 bases separating them. The CDR3 runs 13 residues. CDR1 and CDR2 from the germline V gene are WSHSY and SAAADI. CDR3 DNA sequence: TGCGCCAGCAGGTCGTTGGGGTACACTGAAGCTTTCTTT. As protein: CASRSLGYTEAFF.

This clonotype was observed a handful of times. The chain recombines TRBV21-1 with TRBJ1-2; the table's D call, TRBD1, was not checked against the DNA. TRBV21-1 is classified as a pseudogene. CDR3 size: 15 residues. The CDR3 loop is CASSKGRGPAYGYTF. The DNA of the CDR3 is TGTGCCAGCAGCAAAGGCAGGGGACCCGCGTACGGCTACACCTTC.

This clonotype was detected ten times or more. The gene calls are TRBV5-4 and TRBJ1-2; D gene ambiguous. The CDR3 contains 15 residues. Trimming took off 6 bases at V and 2 bases at J, with 17 bases between the two ends. Per germline, CDR1 SGHNT and CDR2 YYREEE (reference sequence). For the CDR3, the DNA is TGTGCCAGCACCCTCCTGGACGGGAAGAACTATGGCTACACCTTC. Amino acids: CASTLLDGKNYGYTF. Using reference TRBV5-4 and TRBJ1-2 for the parts outside the CDR3, the full variable domain is ETGVTQSPTHLIKTRGQQVTLRCSSQSGHNTVSWYQQALGQGPQFIFQYYREEENGRGNFPPRFSGLQFPNYSSELNVNALELDDSALYLCASTLLDGKNYGYTFGSGTRLTVV.

The chain employs TRBV7-9 and TRBJ2-5; D is possibly TRBD2 (6 bases). CDR3 length equals 13 residues. The germline CDR1 and CDR2 sequences are SEHNR and FQNEAQ (reference sequence). Trimming stripped 5 bases from V and 4 bases from J, with 11 bases between. The CDR3 is CASSTGGSETQYF. DNA for the CDR3: TGTGCCAGCAGCACCGGAGGGTCAGAGACCCAGTACTTC.

A few counts support this clonotype. The chain is built from TRBV7-2 and TRBJ2-3; D is uncertain. Per the germline V gene, CDR1 is SGHTA and CDR2 is FQGNSA. This CDR3 spans 13 amino acids. Trimming pared 5 bases from V and 1 base from J, leaving 7 bases between. The CDR3 bases are TGTGCCAGCAGCCTAGACCGCACAGATACGCAGTATTTT. It encodes CASSLDRTDTQYF.

This chain joins TRBV7-6 and TRBJ2-1, with 9 bases aligning to TRBD2. In germline, CDR1 is SGHVS, CDR2 FNYEAQ. The CDR3 covers 14 residues. V gave up 2 bases and J gave up 6 bases; unmatched junction bases: 2. CDR3 in DNA: TGTGCCAGCAGCTTATCGACTAGCGGCAATGAGCAGTTCTTC. Amino acid sequence: CASSLSTSGNEQFF. Drawing the rest from reference TRBV7-6 and TRBJ2-1, the complete variable domain is GAGVSQSPRYKVTKRGQDVALRCDPISGHVSLYWYRQALGQGPEFLTYFNYEAQQDKSGLPNDRFSAERPEGSISTLTIQRTEQRDSAMYRCASSLSTSGNEQFFGPGTRLTVL.